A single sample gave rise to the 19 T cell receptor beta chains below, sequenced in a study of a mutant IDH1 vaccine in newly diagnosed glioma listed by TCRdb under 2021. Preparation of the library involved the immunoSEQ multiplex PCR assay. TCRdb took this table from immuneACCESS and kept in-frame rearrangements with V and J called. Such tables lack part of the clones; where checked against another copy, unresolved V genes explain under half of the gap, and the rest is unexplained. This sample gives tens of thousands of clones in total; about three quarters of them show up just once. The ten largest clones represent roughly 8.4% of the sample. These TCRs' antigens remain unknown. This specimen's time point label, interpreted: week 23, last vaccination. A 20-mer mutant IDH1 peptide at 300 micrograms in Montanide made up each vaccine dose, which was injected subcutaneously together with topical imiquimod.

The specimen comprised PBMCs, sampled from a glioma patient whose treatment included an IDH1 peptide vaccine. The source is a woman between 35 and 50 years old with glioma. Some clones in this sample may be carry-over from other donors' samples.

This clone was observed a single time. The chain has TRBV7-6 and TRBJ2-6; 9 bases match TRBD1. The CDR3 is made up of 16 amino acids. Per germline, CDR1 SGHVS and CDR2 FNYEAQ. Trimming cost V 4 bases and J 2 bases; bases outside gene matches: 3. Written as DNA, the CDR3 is TGTGCCAGCAGCTCAACAGGGGGCGCTGGGGCCAACGTCCTGACTTTC. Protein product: CASSSTGGAGANVLTF.

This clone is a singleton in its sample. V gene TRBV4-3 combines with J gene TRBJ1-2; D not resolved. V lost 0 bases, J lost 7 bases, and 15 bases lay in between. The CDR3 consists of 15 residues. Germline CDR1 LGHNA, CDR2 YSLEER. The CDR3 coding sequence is TGCGCCAGCAGCCAAGATGCCCGTGGGCCCAGTGGCTACACCTTC. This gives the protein CASSQDARGPSGYTF.

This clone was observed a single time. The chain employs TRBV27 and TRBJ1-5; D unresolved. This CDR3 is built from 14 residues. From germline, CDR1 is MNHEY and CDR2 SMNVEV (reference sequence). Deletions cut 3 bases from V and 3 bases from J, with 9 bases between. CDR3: CASSFWGNNQPQHF. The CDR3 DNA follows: TGTGCCAGCAGTTTTTGGGGAAACAATCAGCCCCAGCATTTT.

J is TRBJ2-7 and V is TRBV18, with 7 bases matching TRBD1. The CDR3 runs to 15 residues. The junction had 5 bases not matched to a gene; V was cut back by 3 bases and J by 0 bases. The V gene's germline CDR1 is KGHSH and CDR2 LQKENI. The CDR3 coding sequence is TGTGCCAGCTCACCCCTGGGACAGCTCTCCTACGAGCAGTACTTC. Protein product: CASSPLGQLSYEQYF. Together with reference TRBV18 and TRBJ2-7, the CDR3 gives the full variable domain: NAGVMQNPRHLVRRRGQEARLRCSPMKGHSHVYWYRQLPEEGLKFMVYLQKENIIDESGMPKERFSAEFPKEGPSILRIQQVVRGDSAAYFCASSPLGQLSYEQYFGPGTRLTVT.

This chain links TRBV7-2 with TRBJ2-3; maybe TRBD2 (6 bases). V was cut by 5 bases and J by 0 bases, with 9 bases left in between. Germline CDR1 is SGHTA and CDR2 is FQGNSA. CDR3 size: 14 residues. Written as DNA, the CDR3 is TGTGCCAGCAGCACCGGGACTAGCACAGATACGCAGTATTTT. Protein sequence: CASSTGTSTDTQYF.

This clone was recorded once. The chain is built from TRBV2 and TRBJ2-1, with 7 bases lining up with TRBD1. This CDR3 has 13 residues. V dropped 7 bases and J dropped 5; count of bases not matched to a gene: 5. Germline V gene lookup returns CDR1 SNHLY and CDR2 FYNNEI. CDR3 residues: CASMTTGHNEQFF. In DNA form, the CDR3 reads TGTGCCAGCATGACGACAGGGCACAATGAGCAGTTCTTC.

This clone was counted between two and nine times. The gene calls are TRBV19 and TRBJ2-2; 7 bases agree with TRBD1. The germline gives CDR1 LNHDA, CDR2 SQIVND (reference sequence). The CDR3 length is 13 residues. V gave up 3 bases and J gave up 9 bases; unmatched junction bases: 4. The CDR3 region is CASSITGVRELFF. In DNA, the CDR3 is TGTGCCAGTAGTATTACAGGGGTCAGGGAGCTGTTTTTT.

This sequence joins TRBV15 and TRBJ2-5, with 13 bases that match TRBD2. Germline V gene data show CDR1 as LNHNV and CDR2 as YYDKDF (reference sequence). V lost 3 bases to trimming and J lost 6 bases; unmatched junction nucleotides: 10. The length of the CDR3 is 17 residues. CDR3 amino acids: CATSSETSGGARKTQYF. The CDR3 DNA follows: TGTGCCACCAGCAGCGAAACTAGCGGGGGGGCTAGAAAGACCCAGTACTTC.

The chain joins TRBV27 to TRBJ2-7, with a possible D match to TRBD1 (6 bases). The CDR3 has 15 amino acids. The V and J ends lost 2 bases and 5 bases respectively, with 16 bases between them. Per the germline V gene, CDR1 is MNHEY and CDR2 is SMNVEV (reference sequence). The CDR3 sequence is CASSLAPTGIHEQYF. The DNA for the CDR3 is TGTGCCAGCAGTTTAGCCCCTACAGGGATCCACGAGCAGTACTTC.

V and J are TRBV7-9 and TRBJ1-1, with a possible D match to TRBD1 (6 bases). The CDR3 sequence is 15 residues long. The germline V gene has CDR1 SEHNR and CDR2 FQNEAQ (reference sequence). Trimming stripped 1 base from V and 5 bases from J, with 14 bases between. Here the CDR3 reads CASSLEGVRGTEAFF. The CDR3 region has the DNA TGTGCCAGCAGCTTAGAGGGGGTTCGGGGAACTGAAGCTTTCTTT.

CDR3 loop: CASSPYRGGEQYF. The CDR3 coding sequence is TGTGCCAGCAGCCCCTACAGGGGAGGCGAGCAGTACTTC. The rearrangement links TRBV7-9 to TRBJ2-7; maybe TRBD1 (7 bases). This CDR3 has 13 residues. Trimming removed 5 bases at V and 6 bases at J, with 14 bases between. Germline CDR1 reads SEHNR; CDR2 reads FQNEAQ (reference sequence). Drawing the rest from reference TRBV7-9 and TRBJ2-7, the complete variable domain is DTGVSQNPRHKITKRGQNVTFRCDPISEHNRLYWYRQTLGQGPEFLTYFQNEAQLEKSRLLSDRFSAERPKGSFSTLEIQRTEQGDSAMYLCASSPYRGGEQYFGPGTRLTVT.

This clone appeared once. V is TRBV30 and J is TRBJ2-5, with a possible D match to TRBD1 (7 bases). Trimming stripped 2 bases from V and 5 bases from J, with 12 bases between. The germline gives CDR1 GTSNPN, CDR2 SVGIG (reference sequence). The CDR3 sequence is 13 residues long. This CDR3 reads CAWSSTGRETQYF. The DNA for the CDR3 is TGTGCCTGGAGTTCGACAGGGAGGGAGACCCAGTACTTC.

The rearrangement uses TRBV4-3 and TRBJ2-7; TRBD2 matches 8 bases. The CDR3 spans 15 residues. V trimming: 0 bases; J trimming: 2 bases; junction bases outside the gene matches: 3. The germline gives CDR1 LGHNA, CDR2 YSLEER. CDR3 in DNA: TGCGCCAGCAGCCAAGATAGCGGGGCAACCTACGAGCAGTACTTC. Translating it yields CASSQDSGATYEQYF.

As DNA, the CDR3 is TGTGCCAGCAGTTCGGACCCTTCCTACGAGCAGTACTTC. Translated: CASSSDPSYEQYF. J is TRBJ2-7 and V is TRBV7-6; D call uncertain. Germline CDR1 and CDR2: SGHVS and FNYEAQ. The CDR3 is 13 amino acids. With 6 bases removed from V and 1 base from J, the gap between germline ends came to 10 bases. The complete variable domain, with remaining parts taken from reference TRBV7-6 and TRBJ2-7, reads GAGVSQSPRYKVTKRGQDVALRCDPISGHVSLYWYRQALGQGPEFLTYFNYEAQQDKSGLPNDRFSAERPEGSISTLTIQRTEQRDSAMYRCASSSDPSYEQYFGPGTRLTVT.

For the CDR3, the DNA is TGCGCCAGCAGCTACGGACAGGCTGTTAACGAGCAGTACTTC. Protein sequence: CASSYGQAVNEQYF. This chain links TRBV5-1 with TRBJ2-7, with TRBD1 matching over 7 bases. There are 14 residues in the CDR3. Germline trimming cut 3 bases from V and 5 bases from J; bases unmatched to any gene: 8. The germline V gene encodes CDR1 SGHRS and CDR2 YFSETQ.

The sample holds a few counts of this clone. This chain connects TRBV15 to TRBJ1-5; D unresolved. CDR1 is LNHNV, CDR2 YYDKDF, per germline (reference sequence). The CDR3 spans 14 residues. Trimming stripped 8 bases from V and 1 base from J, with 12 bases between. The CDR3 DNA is TGTGCCACCGGTAGACGAGGAAGCAATCAGCCCCAGCATTTT. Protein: CATGRRGSNQPQHF.

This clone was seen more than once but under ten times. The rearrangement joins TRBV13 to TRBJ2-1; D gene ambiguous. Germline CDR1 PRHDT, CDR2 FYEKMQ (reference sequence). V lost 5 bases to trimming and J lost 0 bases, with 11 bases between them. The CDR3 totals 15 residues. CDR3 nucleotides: TGTGCCAGCAGCCTAATGATGAGCTCCTACAATGAGCAGTTCTTC. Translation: CASSLMMSSYNEQFF.

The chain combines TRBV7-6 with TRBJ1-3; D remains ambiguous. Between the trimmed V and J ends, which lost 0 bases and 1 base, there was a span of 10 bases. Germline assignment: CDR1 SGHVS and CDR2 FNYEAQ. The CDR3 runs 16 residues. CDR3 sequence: CASSLAVGSSGNTIYF. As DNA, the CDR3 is TGTGCCAGCAGCTTAGCGGTGGGAAGTTCTGGAAACACCATATATTTT.

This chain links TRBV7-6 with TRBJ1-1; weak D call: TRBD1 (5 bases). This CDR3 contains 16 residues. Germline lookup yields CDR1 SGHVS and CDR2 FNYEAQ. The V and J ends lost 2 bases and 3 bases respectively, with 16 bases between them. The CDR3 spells CASSLNWLGGDTEAFF. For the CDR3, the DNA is TGTGCCAGCAGCTTAAATTGGCTTGGGGGTGACACTGAAGCTTTCTTT. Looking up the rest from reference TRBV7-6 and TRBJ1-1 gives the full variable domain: GAGVSQSPRYKVTKRGQDVALRCDPISGHVSLYWYRQALGQGPEFLTYFNYEAQQDKSGLPNDRFSAERPEGSISTLTIQRTEQRDSAMYRCASSLNWLGGDTEAFFGQGTRLTVV.